This T cell receptor beta chain is from a study of identical twins. In TCRdb, the 5' RACE reads were re-called with MiXCR into one record per CDR3 protein. The sample shows 700,000 or so distinct CDR3 sequences, 20% to 25% of them seen only once. The CDR3 runs to 16 residues. CDR1 MNHEY and CDR2 SVGEGT come from the germline V gene. Trimming at V came to 2 bases and at J to 5 bases, leaving 11 bases not matched to a gene. This sample also belongs to another study, concerning T cells expressing NK-cell markers.

Sequenced input: PBMCs. V gene TRBV6-2 or TRBV6-3 combines with J gene TRBJ2-7; 8 bases fit TRBD2. The sequence was obtained from a woman between 18 and 29 years old in good health. This chain's CDR3 is CASSYPPGGRMNEQYF. The CDR3 DNA sequence: TGTGCCAGCAGTTACCCACCCGGCGGGAGGATGAACGAGCAGTACTTC.